Sequencing of this TCR beta chain was carried out in a study of long-term antiretroviral therapy in people with HIV. Study results and caveats: It was not possible to obtain data on ART adherence, viral resistance or therapy changes.

CDR3 length: 14 residues. Trimming shortened V by 5 bases and J by 7 bases, and 15 bases separated the two germline ends. CDR1 and CDR2 (germline): SGHTA, FQGNSA. A note on this clone: Its antigen is unknown.

Assay version v3.0 of immunoSEQ was used, and it was run at survey level. Data came from immunoSEQ multiplex PCR; TCRdb stores just in-frame clones and leaves some out. The sample lists 30,000 to 40,000 clones; 75% to 90% were seen once. The sample in question was unsorted PBMCs, obtained 1.5 years after starting antiretroviral therapy. The chain links TRBV7-2 to TRBJ1-5; tentative D call: TRBD1 (6 bases). This TCR came from a man aged 18 to 30 with HIV. CDR3 DNA sequence: TGTGCCAGCAGCCCGGGGGAGAGGGGGCAGCCCCAGCATTTT. It encodes CASSPGERGQPQHF.